The T cell receptor beta chain under discussion was sequenced for a study of TIL therapy for anti-PD-1-resistant metastatic lung cancer. Looking at the study overall: Tumors carried a median about 1.5 non-synonymous mutations per megabase.

A few counts support this clone. Its specificity is not known. Study conclusions and caveats: The baseline peripheral repertoire was partially replaced by infused TIL clonotypes that later decayed.

Time point given: pre-treatment sample, taken before nivolumab and TIL therapy. Sequencing used immunoSEQ v3. Produced via immunoSEQ multiplex PCR; TCRdb's table is partial and in-frame only. This repertoire shows around 55,000 clones, 81% found once; its top ten account for 2.5% to 3.5%. The sequencing here drew on blood, taken at baseline. The clonotype was recovered from a person aged 25-85 years with non-small cell lung cancer.

CDR3 loop: CASRLRDRSSYEQYF. The CDR3 coding sequence is TGTGCCAGCAGATTGAGGGACAGAAGCTCCTACGAGCAGTACTTC. V is TRBV2 and J is TRBJ2-7, with 7 nucleotides matching TRBD1. Trimming removed 6 bases from V and 0 bases from J; junction bases left unmatched: 8. Per germline, CDR1 SNHLY and CDR2 FYNNEI. The CDR3 consists of 15 residues.